Sequencing of this T cell receptor (beta chain) was carried out in a study of cytomegalovirus exposure and HLA in healthy donors. On this clone: The antigen remains unidentified.

Use of 60 Vbeta and 13 Jbeta primers characterized the PCR. TCRdb keeps only in-frame clones here, not all; method: immunoSEQ multiplex PCR. The profile covers roughly 130,000 clones, with roughly 85% appearing a single time and 1% to 1.5% taken by the ten largest. Study observations and caveats: Diagnosis of cytomegalovirus status made by the classifier reportedly showed high specificity and sensitivity. Prior analysis indicated that the majority of TCR beta V segments exhibited productivity approximately 87% or approximately 30% of the time. It was confirmed in vitro that a few of the CMV-associated chains were specific for CMV antigens.

Specimen: PBMCs. This receptor was obtained from a boy aged 10-17 years in good health and CMV-seronegative.

For the CDR3, the DNA is TGTGCCAGCAGTTCCTCGGGGAAGGTAGCGAACACCGGGGAGCTGTTTTTT. It yields the protein CASSSSGKVANTGELFF. The chain carries TRBV9 and TRBJ2-2; tentative D call: TRBD2 (5 bases). Germline-derived CDR1 and CDR2 are SGDLS and YYNGEE. V lost 5 bases to trimming and J lost 0 bases, with 17 bases between them. This CDR3 has 17 residues.